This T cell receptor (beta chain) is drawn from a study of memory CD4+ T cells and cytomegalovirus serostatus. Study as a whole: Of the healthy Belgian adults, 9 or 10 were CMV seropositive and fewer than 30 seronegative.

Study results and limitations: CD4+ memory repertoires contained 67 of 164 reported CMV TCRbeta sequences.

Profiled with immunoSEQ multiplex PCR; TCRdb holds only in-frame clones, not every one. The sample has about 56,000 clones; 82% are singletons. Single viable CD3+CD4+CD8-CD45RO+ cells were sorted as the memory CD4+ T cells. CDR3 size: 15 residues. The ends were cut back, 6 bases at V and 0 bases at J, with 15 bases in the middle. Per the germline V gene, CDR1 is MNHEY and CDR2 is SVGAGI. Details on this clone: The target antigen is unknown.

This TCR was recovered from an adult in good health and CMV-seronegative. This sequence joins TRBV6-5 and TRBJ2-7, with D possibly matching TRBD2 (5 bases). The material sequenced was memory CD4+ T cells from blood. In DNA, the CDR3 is TGTGCCAGCAGCCCGTCCGGGGTCCCCTCCTACGAGCAGTACTTC. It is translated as CASSPSGVPSYEQYF.